The 23 T cell receptor beta chains listed next were all sequenced from one sample in a study of identical twins. From the 5' RACE reads, TCRdb called clonotypes with MiXCR, one entry per CDR3 protein. This sample has nearly 250,000 distinct CDR3 sequences, with approximately 7% found just once. This same sample was also part of a study on yellow fever vaccine responses in identical twins.

The specimen sequenced was memory (CD45RO+) T cells sorted from blood. These receptors were taken from a woman between 18 and 29 years old in good health.

In this sample, this clonotype turned up many times. V and J are TRBV7-9 and TRBJ2-2, with unresolved D. Trimming removed 3 bases from V and 6 bases from J, with 8 bases in between. There are 13 residues in the CDR3. CDR1 SEHNR and CDR2 FQNEAQ come from the germline V gene (reference sequence). CDR3 protein: CASSFGPPGELFF. CDR3 nucleotide sequence: TGTGCCAGCAGCTTCGGACCTCCCGGGGAGCTGTTTTTT.

The table lists this clonotype with many counts. The chain employs TRBV24-1 and TRBJ2-2; 7 nucleotides agree with TRBD2. The junction had 4 bases not matched to a gene; V was cut back by 5 bases and J by 2 bases. The CDR3 contains 15 residues. Germline V gene sequence: CDR1 KGHDR, CDR2 SFDVKD. CDR3 sequence (DNA): TGTGCCACCAGTGGGGCTAGCGGCAACACCGGGGAGCTGTTTTTT. The encoded protein is CATSGASGNTGELFF.

This clonotype was counted many times. The chain carries TRBV24-1 and TRBJ2-3, with D unresolved. The ends were cut back, 5 bases at V and 4 bases at J, with 9 bases in the middle. The CDR3 extends over 13 amino acids. CDR1 is KGHDR and CDR2 is SFDVKD in the germline V gene. The CDR3 coding sequence is TGTGCCACCAGTGGGACCCGACCAGATACGCAGTATTTT. Residues: CATSGTRPDTQYF.

The V and J genes are TRBV15 and TRBJ2-7; possibly TRBD1 for D (6 bases). CDR1 LNHNV and CDR2 YYDKDF come from the germline V gene (reference sequence). The CDR3 contains 21 residues. Trimming removed 0 bases at V and 5 bases at J, with 32 bases between. CDR3 protein: CATSRDCCLMASHRDTHEQYV. CDR3 in DNA: TGTGCCACCAGCAGAGATTGTTGCCTTATGGCGTCTCACCGGGACACCCACGAGCAGTACGTC.

This clonotype occurred many times. The rearrangement links TRBV12-3 or TRBV12-4 to TRBJ1-1; 7 bases are a match to TRBD1. The CDR3 is made up of 15 amino acids. J lost 0 bases, V lost 5 bases, and 6 bases had no gene match. The CDR3 coding sequence is TGTGCCAGCAGTCCGTTGACAGGGATGAACACTGAAGCTTTCTTT. It specifies CASSPLTGMNTEAFF.

This clonotype was found many times. This chain connects TRBV18 to TRBJ2-1; D not resolved. Trimming cost V 6 bases and J 4 bases, with 13 bases left between them. Per the germline V gene, CDR1 is KGHSH and CDR2 is LQKENI. The CDR3 loop spans 14 amino acids. In DNA form, the CDR3 reads TGTGCCAGCTCCCTGAGGCCAGATTACAATGAGCAGTTCTTC. Translating it yields CASSLRPDYNEQFF.

The gene calls are TRBV6-5 and TRBJ2-7, with TRBD2 matching over 7 bases. Per germline, CDR1 MNHEY and CDR2 SVGAGI. The V and J ends lost 2 bases and 2 bases, in that order; junction bases with no gene match: 6. The CDR3 contains 15 residues. CDR3 nucleotides: TGTGCCAGCAGTTACGGGGCGGGAGTCACCTACGAGCAGTACTTC. Translated, it gives CASSYGAGVTYEQYF.

The table lists this clonotype with many counts. The chain couples TRBV20-1 to TRBJ2-3; maybe TRBD2 (7 bases). This CDR3 has 14 amino acids. Between the trimmed V and J ends, which lost 6 bases and 7 bases, there was a span of 20 bases. Germline-derived CDR1 and CDR2 are DFQATT and SNEGSKA (reference sequence). The CDR3 sequence: CSAALGGGIHTQYF. The CDR3 DNA follows: TGCAGTGCCGCTTTGGGAGGGGGGATCCATACGCAGTATTTT.

This chain connects TRBV20-1 to TRBJ1-1, with D hard to call. Trimming cost V 3 bases and J 0 bases, with 8 bases left between them. The germline V gene has CDR1 DFQATT and CDR2 SNEGSKA (reference sequence). This CDR3 has 13 amino acids. CDR3 region: CSASNSMNTEAFF. The CDR3 DNA reads TGCAGTGCTAGTAACTCCATGAACACTGAAGCTTTCTTT.

The V call is TRBV11-2, the J call TRBJ2-1, with D perhaps TRBD2 (6 bases). With 5 bases removed from V and 7 bases from J, the gap between germline ends came to 18 bases. This CDR3 region has 15 residues. Germline lookup yields CDR1 SGHAT and CDR2 FQNNGV. This CDR3 is CASSEAGGLGNEQFF. The CDR3 coding sequence is TGTGCCAGCAGCGAAGCCGGGGGTCTAGGTAATGAGCAGTTCTTC.

This clonotype was counted only a few times. The V gene is TRBV5-1, the J gene TRBJ2-7, with a possible D match to TRBD1 (6 bases). V gave up 4 bases and J gave up 0 bases, with 14 bases separating them. The CDR3 contains 15 residues. Germline V CDR1 and CDR2: SGHRS, YFSETQ. The CDR3 here is CASSVTGSSSYEQYF. The CDR3 coding sequence is TGCGCCAGCAGCGTAACAGGGTCAAGCTCCTACGAGCAGTACTTC.

This clonotype was counted a few times. The chain recombines TRBV5-1 with TRBJ2-5; tentatively, D is TRBD1 or TRBD2 (6 bases each). Trimming took 4 bases from V and 4 from J, leaving 17 bases between them. The CDR3 runs 15 residues. Germline values: CDR1 SGHRS, CDR2 YFSETQ. CDR3 sequence: CASSVRQAGRETQYF. The CDR3, as DNA: TGCGCCAGCAGCGTCCGACAGGCGGGGAGAGAGACCCAGTACTTC.

This clonotype occurred a few times. V gene TRBV5-5 combines with J gene TRBJ2-3; D is ambiguous. There are 16 residues in the CDR3. The germline gives CDR1 SGHKS, CDR2 YYEKEE (reference sequence). Between the trimmed V and J ends, which lost 6 bases and 2 bases, there was a span of 19 bases. As DNA, the CDR3 is TGTGCCAGCACCCTGCTTGAAGGTCAGACCACAGATACGCAGTATTTT. Translated: CASTLLEGQTTDTQYF. Combining the CDR3 with reference TRBV5-5 and TRBJ2-3 gives the whole variable domain DAGVTQSPTHLIKTRGQQVTLRCSPISGHKSVSWYQQVLGQGPQFIFQYYEKEERGRGNFPDRFSARQFPNYSSELNVNALLLGDSALYLCASTLLEGQTTDTQYFGPGTRLTVL.

The chain combines TRBV5-1 with TRBJ2-5; 7 bases align to TRBD2. This CDR3 region has 12 residues. Looked up from germline, CDR1 is SGHRS and CDR2 is YFSETQ. The trim removed 0 bases at V and 9 bases at J, leaving 2 bases unmatched. Here the CDR3 reads CASSLDGGAQYF. Here the CDR3 DNA reads TGCGCCAGCAGCTTGGATGGGGGGGCCCAGTACTTC.

The chain links TRBV12-3 or TRBV12-4 to TRBJ2-2; D is ambiguous. V lost 7 bases, J lost 3 bases, and 15 bases lay in between. CDR3 length: 15 residues. Here the CDR3 reads CASILADRDTGELFF. The CDR3 nucleotides read TGTGCCAGCATCCTCGCCGACCGGGACACCGGGGAGCTGTTTTTT.

This clonotype was detected only a few times. The J gene is TRBJ2-1, the V gene TRBV3-1; D is ambiguous. The CDR3 extends over 14 amino acids. Trimming pared 1 base from V and 3 bases from J, leaving 7 bases between. The germline V gene has CDR1 LGHDT and CDR2 YNNKEL (reference sequence). The CDR3: CASSQAENYNEQFF. DNA of the CDR3: TGTGCCAGCAGCCAAGCCGAAAACTACAATGAGCAGTTCTTC.

The chain links TRBV4-2 to TRBJ1-5; unclear D gene. Germline CDR1 reads LGHNA; CDR2 reads YNFKEQ. CDR3 length equals 13 residues. V shed 4 bases and J shed 11 bases, with 15 bases lying between them. The CDR3 spells CASSPQAQTAQHF. The CDR3 DNA sequence: TGTGCCAGCAGCCCGCAGGCCCAGACGGCCCAGCATTTT.

Comment on this clonotype: A much larger clone lies one base from this, so it may be a read error. The J gene is TRBJ2-3, the V gene TRBV3-1; 11 nucleotides agree with TRBD2. The length of the CDR3 is 15 residues. CDR1 and CDR2 (germline): LGHDT, YNNKEL (reference sequence). The CDR3 bases are TGTGCCACCAGCCAAGCCTCTAGCGGGAGGGATACGCAGTATTTT. Translating gives CATSQASSGRDTQYF.

The J gene is TRBJ1-2, the V gene TRBV4-1; TRBD1 is a possible D gene (5 bases). The V end lost 1 base, the J end lost 4 bases, and 16 bases lay between the germline ends. CDR1 is MGHRA, CDR2 YSYEKL, per germline. This CDR3 has 16 residues. DNA for the CDR3: TGCGCCAGCAGCCAAGGTCAGGGTATGATGGTCTATGGCTACACCTTC. Protein sequence: CASSQGQGMMVYGYTF.

This clonotype appeared many times. The V and J genes are TRBV12-3 or TRBV12-4 and TRBJ1-4; TRBD1 might be the D (5 bases). The CDR3 spans 17 residues. Deletions cut 5 bases from V and 3 bases from J, with 19 bases between. The CDR3 reads CASSRGPTEGSNEKLFF. CDR3 nucleotide sequence: TGTGCCAGCAGTAGGGGCCCGACGGAAGGGTCTAATGAAAAACTGTTTTTT.

V is TRBV28 and J is TRBJ1-5; a weak D match, TRBD1 (6 bases). The CDR3 runs 14 residues. The germline gives CDR1 MDHEN, CDR2 SYDVKM. The V end was cut by 6 bases, the J end by 6 bases, with 15 bases between. The CDR3 spells CASRTAGDGQPQHF. The CDR3 DNA reads TGTGCCAGCAGGACGGCAGGGGATGGTCAGCCCCAGCATTTT.

V and J are TRBV9 and TRBJ2-3, with 7 bases matching TRBD1. The CDR3 sequence is 14 residues long. The V gene's germline CDR1 is SGDLS and CDR2 YYNGEE. Germline trimming cut 4 bases from V and 4 bases from J; bases unmatched to any gene: 6. The CDR3 reads CASSRGTGADTQYF. CDR3 in DNA: TGTGCCAGCAGCCGCGGTACAGGGGCAGATACGCAGTATTTT. The whole variable domain, remainder taken from reference TRBV9 and TRBJ2-3, is DSGVTQTPKHLITATGQRVTLRCSPRSGDLSVYWYQQSLDQGLQFLIQYYNGEERAKGNILERFSAQQFPDLHSELNLSSLELGDSALYFCASSRGTGADTQYFGPGTRLTVL.

This clonotype was seen a few times. The chain combines TRBV27 with TRBJ2-7; D is unresolved. Looked up from germline, CDR1 is MNHEY and CDR2 is SMNVEV (reference sequence). This CDR3 is 13 amino acids long. The V and J ends lost 2 bases and 6 bases respectively, with 11 bases between them. The CDR3 DNA reads as TGTGCCAGCAGTTTAAAGGGTGGTAGCGAGCAGTACTTC. This gives the protein CASSLKGGSEQYF.